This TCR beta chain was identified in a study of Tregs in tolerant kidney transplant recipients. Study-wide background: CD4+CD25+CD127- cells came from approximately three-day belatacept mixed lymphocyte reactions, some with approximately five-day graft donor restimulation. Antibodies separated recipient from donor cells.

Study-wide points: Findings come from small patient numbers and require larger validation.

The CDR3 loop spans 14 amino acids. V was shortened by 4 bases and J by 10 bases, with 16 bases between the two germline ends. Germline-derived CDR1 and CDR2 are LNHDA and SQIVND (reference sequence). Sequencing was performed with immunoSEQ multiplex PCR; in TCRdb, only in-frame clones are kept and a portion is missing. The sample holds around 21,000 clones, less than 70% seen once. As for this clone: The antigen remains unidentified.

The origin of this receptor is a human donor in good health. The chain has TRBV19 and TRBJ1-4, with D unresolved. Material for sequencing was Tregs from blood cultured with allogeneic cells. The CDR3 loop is CASSTTGVVGKLFF. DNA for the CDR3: TGTGCCAGTAGTACCACCGGGGTAGTTGGAAAACTGTTTTTT. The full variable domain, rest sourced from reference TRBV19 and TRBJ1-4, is DGGITQSPKYLFRKEGQNVTLSCEQNLNHDAMYWYRQDPGQGLRLIYYSQIVNDFQKGDIAEGYSVSREKKESFPLTVTSAQKNPTAFYLCASSTTGVVGKLFFGSGTQLSVL.